The clone carrying this T cell receptor (beta chain) came up once. These data are taken from a study of blood T cell repertoires in COVID-19. The wider study: From the United States, Italy and Spain came samples of acute and convalescent COVID-19.

Sequencing used immunoSEQ multiplex PCR; TCRdb keeps in-frame clones, though not all of them. Of 300,000 or so clones listed, approximately 87% are singletons. The CDR3 length is 13 residues. Trimming at V came to 7 bases and at J to 1 base, leaving 4 bases not matched to a gene. In germline, CDR1 is SGHNT, CDR2 YYREEE (reference sequence). The V call is TRBV5-4, the J call TRBJ2-5, with 7 positions matching TRBD1. Sequencing used peripheral blood. The receptor comes from a woman aged 25 to 39 with COVID-19, enrolled during active disease. CDR3 DNA: TGTGCCAGCGGCCGGGACAGCCAAGAGACCCAGTACTTC. Translation: CASGRDSQETQYF.